This TCR beta chain was captured in a study of beta chain features in type 1 diabetes. All of the isolated RNA was reverse transcribed, so expressed TCRB transcripts were sequenced. Repertoires were generated with immunoSEQ multiplex PCR, while TCRdb's copy carries only in-frame clones and drops some. In the table there are some 700,000 clones, roughly 13% of which are singletons. Concerning this clone itself: Its antigen is as yet unknown.

Each of the CD4+ naive, central memory, regulatory and stem cell-like memory populations was sorted via CD45RO/CCR7/CD25/CD127/CD95/CD27. All sorted populations exceeded 95% purity. Per germline, CDR1 ENHRY and CDR2 SYGVKD. The CDR3 spans 14 residues. With V trimmed by 5 bases and J by 8 bases, 7 bases remained unmatched. Points from the study as a whole: TCRB CDR3s from Type 1 diabetes patients were moderately but significantly shorter in all four CD4+ subsets.

This receptor was taken from a man aged 18 to 30 with type 1 diabetes. The sequencing input was naive CD4+ T cells from blood. The chain is built from TRBV10-3 and TRBJ2-1, with 9 positions matching TRBD2. The CDR3 DNA is TGTGCCATCAGTAACCAGCGGGGGGATGATGAGCAGTTCTTC. As protein: CAISNQRGDDEQFF.